A selection of T cell receptor beta chains follows, all from one sample in a study of T cell responses to AZD1222 COVID-19 vaccine. Generated by immunoSEQ multiplex PCR, the TCRdb table keeps only in-frame clones and is missing some. This sample has 100,000 to 150,000 clones, with about nine tenths found just once. The sample here was peripheral blood, taken on day 0 of AZD1222 vaccination. The receptors derive from an adult in good health. Each CDR3 is given with its conserved first and last residue. A D gene is named only where the DNA matches it firmly. Clone size is given for some rows only: seen once, a few or many times, or a class if the clone is expanded.

clone size	V gene	D gene	J gene	CDR3 DNA	CDR3 protein
once	TRBV27	-	TRBJ2-7	TGTGCCAGCAGTTTATTGGGGAACTACGAGCAGTACTTC	CASSLLGNYEQYF
-	TRBV18	TRBD2	TRBJ2-7	TGTGCCAGCTCCAGCGGGGGGAGCTCCTACGAGCAGTACTTC	CASSSGGSSYEQYF
once	TRBV6-4	-	TRBJ1-1	TGTGCCAGCAGTGACTCCGGGGAACGAAAAGCTTTCTTT	CASSDSGERKAFF
-	TRBV3-1/TRBV3-2	-	TRBJ2-1	TGTGCCAGCAGCCAAGTCGAGGGCGCGCGGTTCTTC	CASSQVEGARFF
-	TRBV19	TRBD1	TRBJ2-7	TGTGCCAGTAGTATAGGACAGGGTTACGAGCAGTACTTC	CASSIGQGYEQYF
few	TRBV28	-	TRBJ2-3	TGTGCCAGCAGTTTAATGAGGGGAACGCAGTATTTT	CASSLMRGTQYF
-	TRBV20-1	TRBD2	TRBJ2-3	TGCAGTGCTAGTCACGCGGGGGGCACAGATACGCAGTATTTT	CSASHAGGTDTQYF
-	TRBV27	TRBD2	TRBJ2-5	TGTGCCAGCAGTGCCAGGCTAGCGGGAGCTTTCGGGGAGACCCAGTACTTC	CASSARLAGAFGETQYF
once	TRBV12-3/TRBV12-4	-	TRBJ2-1	TGTGCCAGTACTCAAGGCGATTCCAATGAGCAGTTCTTC	CASTQGDSNEQFF
-	TRBV27	TRBD1	TRBJ2-5	TGTGCCAGCAGTTCTTCCGGGACAGGGAAGTATGAGACCCAGTACTTC	CASSSSGTGKYETQYF
-	TRBV7-9	-	TRBJ2-7	TGTGCCAGCAGCTCAGGTGCGGGGGCCCTCTACGAGCAGTACTTC	CASSSGAGALYEQYF
-	TRBV7-2	-	TRBJ2-5	TGTGCCAGCAGCTTAAGCCCAGCTCAAGAGACCCAGTACTTC	CASSLSPAQETQYF
-	TRBV30	-	TRBJ2-2	TGTGCCTGGAGTGTACCAGGGCGTCGCACCGGGGAGCTGTTTTTT	CAWSVPGRRTGELFF
-	TRBV11-2	-	TRBJ1-5	TGTGCCAGCAGCTTAAGTGCCGATCAGCCCCAGCATTTT	CASSLSADQPQHF
-	TRBV10-3	-	TRBJ2-1	TGTGCCATCAGTGAGTCAGGGAAGCAGAGTGAGCAGTTCTTC	CAISESGKQSEQFF
-	TRBV9	TRBD1	TRBJ1-5	TGTGCCAGCAGCCCAGGGGGACAGGGTTATCAGCCCCAGCATTTT	CASSPGGQGYQPQHF